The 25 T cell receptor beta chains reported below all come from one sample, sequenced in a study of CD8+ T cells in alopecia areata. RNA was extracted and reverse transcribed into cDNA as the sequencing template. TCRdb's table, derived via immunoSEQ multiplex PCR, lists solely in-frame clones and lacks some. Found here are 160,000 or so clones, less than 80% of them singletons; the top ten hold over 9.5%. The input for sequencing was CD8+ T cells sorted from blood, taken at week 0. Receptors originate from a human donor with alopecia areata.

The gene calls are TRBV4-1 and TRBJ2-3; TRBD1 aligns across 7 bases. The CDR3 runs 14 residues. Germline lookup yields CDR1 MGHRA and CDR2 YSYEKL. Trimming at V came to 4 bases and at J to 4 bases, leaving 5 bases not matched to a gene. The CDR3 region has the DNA TGCGCCAGCAGCCTAGAGGGACAGTCAGATACGCAGTATTTT. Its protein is CASSLEGQSDTQYF.

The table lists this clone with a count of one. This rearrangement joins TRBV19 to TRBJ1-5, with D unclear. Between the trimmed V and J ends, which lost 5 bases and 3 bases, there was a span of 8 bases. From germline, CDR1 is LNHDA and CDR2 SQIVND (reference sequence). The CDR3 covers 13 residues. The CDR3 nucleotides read TGTGCCAGTAGTTCCGCAACCAATCAGCCCCAGCATTTT. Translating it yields CASSSATNQPQHF.

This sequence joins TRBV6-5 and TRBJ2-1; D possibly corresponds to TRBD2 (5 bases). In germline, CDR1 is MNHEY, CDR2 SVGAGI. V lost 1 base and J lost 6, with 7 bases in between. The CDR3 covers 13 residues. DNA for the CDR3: TGTGCCAGCAGTTACTTCGCGGGCAATGAGCAGTTCTTC. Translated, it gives CASSYFAGNEQFF.

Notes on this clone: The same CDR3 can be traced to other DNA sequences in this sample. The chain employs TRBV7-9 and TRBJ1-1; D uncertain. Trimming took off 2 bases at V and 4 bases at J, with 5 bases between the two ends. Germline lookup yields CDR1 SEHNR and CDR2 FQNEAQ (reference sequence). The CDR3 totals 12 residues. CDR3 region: CASSLPGTEAFF. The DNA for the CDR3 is TGTGCCAGCAGCTTACCGGGCACTGAAGCTTTCTTT.

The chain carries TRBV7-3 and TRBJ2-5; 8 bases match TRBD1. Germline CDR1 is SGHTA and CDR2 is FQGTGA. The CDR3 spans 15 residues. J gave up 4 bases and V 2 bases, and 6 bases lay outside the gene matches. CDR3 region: CASSLGQGGLETQYF. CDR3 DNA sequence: TGTGCCAGCAGCTTAGGACAGGGTGGCTTAGAGACCCAGTACTTC.

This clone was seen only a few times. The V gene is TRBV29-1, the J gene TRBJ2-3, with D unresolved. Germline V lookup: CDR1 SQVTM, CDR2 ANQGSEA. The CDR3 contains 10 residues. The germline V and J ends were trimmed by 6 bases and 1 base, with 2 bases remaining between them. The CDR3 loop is CSVRTDTQYF. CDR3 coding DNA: TGCAGCGTCCGCACAGATACGCAGTATTTT.

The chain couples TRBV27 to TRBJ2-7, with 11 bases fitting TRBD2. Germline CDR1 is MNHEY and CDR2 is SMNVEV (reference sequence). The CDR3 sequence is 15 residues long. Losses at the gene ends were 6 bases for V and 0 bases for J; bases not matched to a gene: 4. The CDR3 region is CASSQLAGGSYEQYF. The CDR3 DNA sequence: TGTGCCAGCAGCCAGCTAGCGGGGGGCTCCTACGAGCAGTACTTC.

Here the CDR3 reads CASSQVMGQETQYF. The CDR3, as DNA: TGCGCCAGCAGCCAAGTGATGGGCCAAGAGACCCAGTACTTC. V gene TRBV4-1 combines with J gene TRBJ2-5, with D uncertain. The germline V gene has CDR1 MGHRA and CDR2 YSYEKL. V lost 1 base and J lost 1, with 7 bases in between. This CDR3 is 14 amino acids long.

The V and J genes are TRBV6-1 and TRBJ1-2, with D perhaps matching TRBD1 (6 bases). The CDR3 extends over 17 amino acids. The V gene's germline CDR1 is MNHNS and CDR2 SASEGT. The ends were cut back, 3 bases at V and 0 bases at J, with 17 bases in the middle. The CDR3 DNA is TGTGCCAGCAGTGATCAAGGGCAGGGGCGATCTAACTATGGCTACACCTTC. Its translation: CASSDQGQGRSNYGYTF.

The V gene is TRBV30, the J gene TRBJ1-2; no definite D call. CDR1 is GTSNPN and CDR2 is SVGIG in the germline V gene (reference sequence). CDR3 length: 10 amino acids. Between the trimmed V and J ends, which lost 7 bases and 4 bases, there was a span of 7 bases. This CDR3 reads CASYVYGYTF. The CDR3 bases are TGTGCCTCGTATGTCTATGGCTACACCTTC.

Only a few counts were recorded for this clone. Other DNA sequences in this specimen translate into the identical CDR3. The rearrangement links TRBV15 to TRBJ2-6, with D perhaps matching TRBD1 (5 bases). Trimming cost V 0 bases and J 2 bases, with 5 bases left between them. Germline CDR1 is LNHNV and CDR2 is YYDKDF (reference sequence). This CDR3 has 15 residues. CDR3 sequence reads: CATSRDRAGANVLTF. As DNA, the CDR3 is TGTGCCACCAGCAGAGACAGGGCTGGGGCCAACGTCCTGACTTTC.

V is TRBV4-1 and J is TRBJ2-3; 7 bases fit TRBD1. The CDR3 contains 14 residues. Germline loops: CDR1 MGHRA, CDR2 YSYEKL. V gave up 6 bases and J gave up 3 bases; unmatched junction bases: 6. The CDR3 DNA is TGCGCCAGCAGTCCCAGCAGGGGGACAGATACGCAGTATTTT. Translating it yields CASSPSRGTDTQYF.

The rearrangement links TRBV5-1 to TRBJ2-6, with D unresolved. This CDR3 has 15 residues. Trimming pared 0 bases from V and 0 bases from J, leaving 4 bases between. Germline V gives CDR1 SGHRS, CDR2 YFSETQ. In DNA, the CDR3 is TGCGCCAGCAGCTTGGAGTCCTCTGGGGCCAACGTCCTGACTTTC. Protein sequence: CASSLESSGANVLTF.

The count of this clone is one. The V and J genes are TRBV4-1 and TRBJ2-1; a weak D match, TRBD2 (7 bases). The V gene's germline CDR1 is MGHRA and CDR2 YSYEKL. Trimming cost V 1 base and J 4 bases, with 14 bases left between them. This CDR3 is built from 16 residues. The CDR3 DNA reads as TGCGCCAGCAGCCAAGTATTGAGGGGGGGGTACAATGAGCAGTTCTTC. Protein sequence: CASSQVLRGGYNEQFF.

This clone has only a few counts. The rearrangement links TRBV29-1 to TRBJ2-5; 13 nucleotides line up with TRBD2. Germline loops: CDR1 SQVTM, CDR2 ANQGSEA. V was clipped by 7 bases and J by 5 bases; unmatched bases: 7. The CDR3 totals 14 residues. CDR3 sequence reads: CSAGTSGVTETQYF. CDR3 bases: TGCAGCGCCGGGACTAGCGGGGTCACTGAGACCCAGTACTTC. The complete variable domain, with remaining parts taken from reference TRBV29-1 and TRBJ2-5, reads SAVISQKPSRDICQRGTSLTIQCQVDSQVTMMFWYRQQPGQSLTLIATANQGSEATYESGFVIDKFPISRPNLTFSTLTVSNMSPEDSSIYLCSAGTSGVTETQYFGPGTRLLVL.

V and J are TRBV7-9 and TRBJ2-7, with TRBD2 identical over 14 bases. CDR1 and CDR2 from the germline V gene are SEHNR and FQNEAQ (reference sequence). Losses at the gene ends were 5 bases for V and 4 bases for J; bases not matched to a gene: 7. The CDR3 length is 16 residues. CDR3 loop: CASSPLGTSGGYEQYF. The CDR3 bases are TGTGCCAGCAGCCCCCTCGGGACTAGCGGGGGATACGAGCAGTACTTC.

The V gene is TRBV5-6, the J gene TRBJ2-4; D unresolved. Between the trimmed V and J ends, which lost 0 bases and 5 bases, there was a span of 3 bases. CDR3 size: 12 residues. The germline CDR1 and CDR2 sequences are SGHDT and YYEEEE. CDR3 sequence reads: CASSLGENIQYF. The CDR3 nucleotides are TGTGCCAGCAGCTTGGGGGAAAACATTCAGTACTTC.

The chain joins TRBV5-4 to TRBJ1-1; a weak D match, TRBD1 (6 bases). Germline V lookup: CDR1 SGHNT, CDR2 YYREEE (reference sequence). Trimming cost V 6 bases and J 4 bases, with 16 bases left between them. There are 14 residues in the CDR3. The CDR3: CASTLTQGVTEAFF. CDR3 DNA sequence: TGTGCCAGCACCCTGACACAGGGTGTCACTGAAGCTTTCTTT.

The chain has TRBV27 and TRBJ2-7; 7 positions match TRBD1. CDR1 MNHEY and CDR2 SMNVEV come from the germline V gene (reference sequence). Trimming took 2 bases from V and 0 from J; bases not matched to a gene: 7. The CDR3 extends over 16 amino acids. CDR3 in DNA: TGTGCCAGCAGTTTAACAATGGGACAGAGCTCCTACGAGCAGTACTTC. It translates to CASSLTMGQSSYEQYF.

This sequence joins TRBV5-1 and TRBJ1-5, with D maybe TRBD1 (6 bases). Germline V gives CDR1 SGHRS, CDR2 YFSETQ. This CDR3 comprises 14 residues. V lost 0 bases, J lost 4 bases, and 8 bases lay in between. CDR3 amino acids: CASSLDTGNQPQHF. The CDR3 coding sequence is TGCGCCAGCAGCTTGGATACAGGGAATCAGCCCCAGCATTTT. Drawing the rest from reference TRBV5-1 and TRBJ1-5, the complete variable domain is KAGVTQTPRYLIKTRGQQVTLSCSPISGHRSVSWYQQTPGQGLQFLFEYFSETQRNKGNFPGRFSGRQFSNSRSEMNVSTLELGDSALYLCASSLDTGNQPQHFGDGTRLSIL.

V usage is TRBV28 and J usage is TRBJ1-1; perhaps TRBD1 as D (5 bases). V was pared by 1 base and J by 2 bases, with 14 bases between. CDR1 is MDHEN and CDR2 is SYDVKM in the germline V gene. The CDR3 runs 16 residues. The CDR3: CASSLSIQEPNTEAFF. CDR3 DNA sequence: TGTGCCAGCAGTTTATCAATACAGGAACCTAACACTGAAGCTTTCTTT.

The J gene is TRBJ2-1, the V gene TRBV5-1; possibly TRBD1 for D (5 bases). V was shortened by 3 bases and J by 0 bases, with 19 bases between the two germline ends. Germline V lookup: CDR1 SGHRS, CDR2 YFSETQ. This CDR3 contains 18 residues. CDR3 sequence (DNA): TGCGCCAGCAGCTCCCGTAAGGGGCAGTCTAGCTCCTACAATGAGCAGTTCTTC. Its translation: CASSSRKGQSSSYNEQFF.

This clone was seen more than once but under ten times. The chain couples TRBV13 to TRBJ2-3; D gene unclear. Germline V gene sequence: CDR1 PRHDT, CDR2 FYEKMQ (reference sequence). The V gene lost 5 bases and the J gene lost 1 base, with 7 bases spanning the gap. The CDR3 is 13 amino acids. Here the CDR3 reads CASSPDRTDTQYF. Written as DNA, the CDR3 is TGTGCCAGCAGCCCCGATCGCACAGATACGCAGTATTTT.

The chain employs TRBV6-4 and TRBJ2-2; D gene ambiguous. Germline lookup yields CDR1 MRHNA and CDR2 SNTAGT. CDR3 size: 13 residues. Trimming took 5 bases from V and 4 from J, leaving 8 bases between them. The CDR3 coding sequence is TGTGCCAGCAGTCCAGATTTCACCGGGGAGCTGTTTTTT. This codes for CASSPDFTGELFF.

This CDR3 reads CASSQVGDYEQYF. The CDR3 nucleotides read TGCGCCAGCAGCCAAGTAGGGGACTACGAGCAGTACTTC. This chain uses TRBV4-1 with TRBJ2-7, with a weak D call TRBD1 (5 bases). In germline, CDR1 is MGHRA, CDR2 YSYEKL. Between the trimmed V and J ends, which lost 1 base and 3 bases, there was a span of 7 bases. CDR3 length: 13 residues.